This note documents a single T cell receptor (beta chain) sequence. What this receptor recognizes is not known. No qualities accompany the bases; no much larger clone lies one base away. The time point label, read with the paper, signifies: about 5 months on oral tofacitinib. Explained via the paper, the treatment or condition label denotes: oral pan-JAK inhibitor, 5-10 mg twice daily. Lesional scalp punch biopsies and peripheral blood were obtained from alopecia areata patients. PBMCs were separated by density centrifugation and stained for CD3, CD4 and CD8, after which CD4+ and CD8+ T cells were sorted on a FACSAria. V is clipped by 6 bases and J by 0 bases, and the sequence between their germline boundaries is 12 bases long. From cysteine to phenylalanine, the CDR3 is 14 amino acids long. Just the 42-base CDR3 DNA is kept, in frame starting at base 1. CDR1 and CDR2 are read off the germline V gene as SQVTM and ANQGSEA.

The sample comes from a study of CD8+ T cells in alopecia areata (dated by TCRdb to the late 2010s). About the investigation overall: The treated patients, all with moderate-to-severe alopecia areata, were enrolled in an open-label pilot trial of oral tofacitinib given at 5 to 10 mg twice daily. Tofacitinib was given for 6 to 18 months, followed by 6 months of follow-up off drug to assess delayed response and recurrence. In treated patients, disease severity was measured using the SALT score, which gives the percentage of scalp surface area affected. To study T cell clonal expansion in alopecia areata, the researchers applied high-throughput TCRbeta sequencing to both the C3H/HeJ mouse model and human patients. Scalp tissue and sorted CD4+ and CD8+ peripheral blood T cells from patchy and totalis/universalis alopecia areata patients and from healthy controls were covered by human TCRbeta sequencing. Biopsies were taken from tofacitinib-treated patients at baseline and at 4 and 24 weeks of treatment, and a later scalp biopsy was taken in several of the tofacitinib-treated patients. Scalp clonality was compared among normal scalp (n=4), patchy alopecia areata scalp (n=8), and alopecia totalis/universalis scalp (n=8). RNA was obtained with the PAXgene miRNA kit for fixed scalp, the miRNeasy kit for PBMCs, and the RNeasy kit for mouse skin. immunoSEQ multiplex PCR using 35 Vbeta forward primers and 13 Jbeta reverse primers was used to amplify TCRbeta CDR3 regions. General findings and caveats noted by the study authors: Compared with normal scalp, lesional scalp had higher clonality and more expanded CD8+ clones, particularly in alopecia totalis/universalis, a pattern that suggests antigenic drive. With tofacitinib, both scalp clonality and the number of expanded CD8+ clones among the top 100 scalp clones went down significantly. Compared with mice, TCR sequences shared between patients were less clear, possibly partly because of HLA diversity across the patient population. Many expanded lesional clones were found to persist in scalp and blood during tofacitinib treatment, and relapse after treatment cessation may be partly explained by this persistence. Unlike mouse skin, which is dominated by gammadelta T cells, normal human skin has resident alphabeta T cells that are also sequenced, and this complicates analysis of the scalp TCR repertoire. Because the treated cohort was small and included a single nonresponder, larger studies are needed to assess links between baseline CD8+ expansion and response.

Receptor amplification or capture employed the immunoSEQ multiplex PCR assay. RNA was extracted from all samples and reverse transcribed into cDNA as template for TCR sequencing. SuperScript III was used to make first-strand cDNA, primed with a 2:1 mix of oligo-dT and random hexamers. A synthetic immune receptor repertoire was used to gauge amplification bias, and whatever bias remained was removed computationally. In the source study's methods: Raw reads were preprocessed for error removal, and CDR3 was defined according to IMGT conventions as running from the conserved cysteine to phenylalanine. Clonality was calculated as 1 minus Shannon entropy normalized by log2 of the number of productive unique TCRs. Whether scalp clones were CD4 or CD8 was inferred by matching scalp TCRbeta sequences against CD4 and CD8 repertoires sorted from blood. This is the immuneACCESS table as TCRdb keeps it, with only in-frame sequences that have V and J called. A part of the clones is gone; compared with another copy, unresolved V genes explain less than half, and the rest is unexplained. From that table come the V and J calls and clone size; the DNA was used to work out D and trimming. In all, the sample holds 190,000 or so clones, and roughly three fifths of those were seen once. 10% to 15% of the sample is taken by the ten largest.

This TCR was sampled from a human donor with alopecia areata. The V and J genes are TRBV29-1 and TRBJ2-1; the D gene is unclear. The material sequenced was CD8+ T cells sorted from blood, taken at week 24, from a patient treated with tofacitinib. Here the CDR3 is given as CSVPSGTSYNEQFF. The DNA reads TGCAGCGTCCCATCGGGTACCTCCTACAATGAGCAGTTCTTC.